The 10 T cell receptor beta chains below all came from one sample that was sequenced in a study of cytotoxic CD8 clonotypes in ibrutinib-treated CLL. Produced via immunoSEQ multiplex PCR; TCRdb's table is partial and in-frame only. The sample holds some 80,000 clones, around 79% seen once. The source material was PBMCs, sampled after 12 months of ibrutinib treatment. The receptors were sampled from a human donor with chronic lymphocytic leukemia.

This chain uses TRBV14 with TRBJ1-1, with D possibly TRBD1 on 5 matching bases. The CDR3 length is 15 residues. The germline gives CDR1 SGHDN, CDR2 FVKESK. Between the trimmed V and J ends, which lost 4 bases and 0 bases, there was a span of 12 bases. CDR3 DNA sequence: TGTGCCAGCAGCCCTGTCGGAGGGGTGAACACTGAAGCTTTCTTT. It codes for CASSPVGGVNTEAFF. The full variable domain, in which reference TRBV14 and TRBJ1-1 provide the parts outside the CDR3, is EAGVTQFPSHSVIEKGQTVTLRCDPISGHDNLYWYRRVMGKEIKFLLHFVKESKQDESGMPNNRFLAERTGGTYSTLKVQPAELEDSGVYFCASSPVGGVNTEAFFGQGTRLTVV.

This clone was seen only a few times. The V call is TRBV7-9, the J call TRBJ1-6; no reliable D call. V was cut by 4 bases and J by 10 bases, with 14 bases left in between. In germline, CDR1 is SEHNR, CDR2 FQNEAQ (reference sequence). The CDR3 consists of 14 residues. CDR3 amino acids: CASSWRHPGSPLHF. DNA for the CDR3: TGTGCCAGCAGCTGGCGGCACCCTGGGTCACCCCTCCACTTT.

The rearrangement uses TRBV4-2 and TRBJ2-5; 7 bases line up with TRBD2. The germline CDR1 and CDR2 sequences are LGHNA and YNFKEQ. CDR3 length: 14 residues. Trimming cost V 4 bases and J 4 bases; bases outside gene matches: 6. This CDR3 reads CASSPTGEGETQYF. CDR3 DNA: TGTGCCAGCAGCCCCACCGGGGAGGGAGAGACCCAGTACTTC.

The J gene is TRBJ1-2, the V gene TRBV19; D unclear. Germline CDR1 and CDR2: LNHDA and SQIVND (reference sequence). The CDR3 consists of 11 residues. With 4 bases removed from V and 9 bases from J, the gap between germline ends came to 9 bases. Here the CDR3 DNA reads TGTGCCAGTAGTAGTCCAAGAAGCTACACCTTC. Its protein is CASSSPRSYTF.

The rearrangement links TRBV4-3 to TRBJ2-6; D is unclear. The V and J ends lost 0 bases and 0 bases respectively, with 9 bases between them. The germline V gene encodes CDR1 LGHNA and CDR2 YSLEER. This CDR3 spans 17 amino acids. Here the CDR3 reads CASSQDASSSGANVLTF. CDR3 in DNA: TGCGCCAGCAGCCAAGATGCGAGTAGCTCTGGGGCCAACGTCCTGACTTTC.

The chain combines TRBV9 with TRBJ1-3; D call uncertain. Per the germline V gene, CDR1 is SGDLS and CDR2 is YYNGEE. V lost 0 bases and J lost 0, with 10 bases in between. This CDR3 has 16 amino acids. The CDR3 DNA is TGTGCCAGCAGCGTAGAGGCATCTCACTCTGGAAACACCATATATTTT. Protein sequence: CASSVEASHSGNTIYF.

The chain uses TRBV27 and TRBJ2-7, with TRBD2 matching 10 bases. There are 14 residues in the CDR3. V shed 4 bases, J shed 6 bases, and the junction held 6 bases outside the gene matches. Per the germline V gene, CDR1 is MNHEY and CDR2 is SMNVEV (reference sequence). CDR3 in DNA: TGTGCCAGCAGTTACCGAGCGGGAGGGTCCGAGCAGTACTTC. This translates into CASSYRAGGSEQYF.

This rearrangement joins TRBV13 to TRBJ2-3; 8 bases match TRBD2. This CDR3 is built from 14 residues. The germline gives CDR1 PRHDT, CDR2 FYEKMQ (reference sequence). The junction had 5 bases not matched to a gene; V was cut back by 7 bases and J by 2 bases. CDR3 sequence: CASTPAGDTDTQYF. The CDR3 DNA reads TGTGCCAGCACCCCAGCGGGGGACACAGATACGCAGTATTTT.

This clone was counted between two and nine times. The gene calls are TRBV7-9 and TRBJ1-6; D gene unclear. Trimming cost V 5 bases and J 7 bases, with 6 bases left between them. Germline values: CDR1 SEHNR, CDR2 FQNEAQ (reference sequence). This CDR3 comprises 12 residues. The chain's CDR3 is CASSIQNSPLHF. CDR3 sequence (DNA): TGTGCCAGCAGCATACAAAATTCACCCCTCCACTTT.

The chain links TRBV19 to TRBJ2-3; TRBD2 is a possible D gene (6 bases). V shed 5 bases and J shed 1 base, with 13 bases lying between them. This CDR3 is 15 amino acids long. Germline V CDR1 and CDR2: LNHDA, SQIVND (reference sequence). CDR3 in DNA: TGTGCCAGTAGTCACGGGACTGACCGCACAGATACGCAGTATTTT. It specifies CASSHGTDRTDTQYF.